The 29 T cell receptor beta chains below all came from one sample that was sequenced in a study of T cells in Graves' hyperthyroidism and ophthalmopathy. Amplified regions were TCR beta CDR3 sequences from RNA transcripts. The TCR CDR3 was amplified in a first-round RT-PCR using the HTBI primer set. TCRdb re-called the multiplex PCR reads through MiXCR, storing one row per CDR3 protein. The sample has 490,000 or so distinct CDR3 sequences; around 16% are singletons. The specimen sequenced was blood. These receptors originate from a woman aged 25-40 years with Graves' ophthalmopathy.

V gene TRBV10-3 combines with J gene TRBJ2-1; a possible D gene is TRBD2 (6 bases). Germline CDR1 reads ENHRY; CDR2 reads SYGVKD. The CDR3 consists of 15 residues. V was pared by 0 bases and J by 8 bases, with 14 bases between. This chain's CDR3 is CAISESQSASDEQFF. The CDR3 bases are TGTGCCATCAGTGAGTCGCAAAGTGCTAGCGATGAGCAGTTCTTC.

The rearrangement links TRBV9 to TRBJ2-6; TRBD2 agrees at 8 bases. Trimming took 2 bases from V and 2 from J; bases not matched to a gene: 0. The CDR3 is 15 amino acids. Looked up from germline, CDR1 is SGDLS and CDR2 is YYNGEE. CDR3 protein: CASSVSGAGANVLTF. The DNA for the CDR3 is TGTGCCAGCAGCGTTAGCGGGGCTGGGGCCAACGTCCTGACTTTC.

The J gene is TRBJ2-1, the V gene TRBV6-2 or TRBV6-3; D is possibly TRBD2 (5 bases). Germline lookup yields CDR1 MNHEY and CDR2 SVGEGT. The CDR3 loop spans 11 amino acids. V lost 5 bases, J lost 11 bases, and 10 bases lay in between. The CDR3 nucleotides are TGTGCCAGCAGTCGACGGGGAAAGCAGTTCTTC. Its protein is CASSRRGKQFF.

This clonotype was counted a few times. This chain joins TRBV20-1 and TRBJ2-5; 7 positions agree with TRBD2. Germline CDR1 and CDR2: DFQATT and SNEGSKA (reference sequence). J was trimmed by 0 bases and V by 3 bases; bases with no gene match: 7. The CDR3 is made up of 15 amino acids. The CDR3 coding sequence is TGCAGTGCTAGGGTTCCAGCGGGGAACCAAGAGACCCAGTACTTC. This gives the protein CSARVPAGNQETQYF.

The CDR3 is CASSLNDNNYGYTF. CDR3 in DNA: TGTGCCAGCAGCTTAAACGACAACAACTATGGCTACACCTTC. The chain joins TRBV7-3 to TRBJ1-2, with D unclear. The V end lost 1 base, the J end lost 2 bases, and 8 bases lay between the germline ends. Germline V lookup: CDR1 SGHTA, CDR2 FQGTGA. This CDR3 region has 14 residues.

The chain joins TRBV29-1 to TRBJ2-5; 7 bases agree with TRBD1. Per germline, CDR1 SQVTM and CDR2 ANQGSEA. J lost 1 base, V lost 3 bases, and 2 bases had no gene match. The CDR3 contains 13 residues. The CDR3 DNA reads TGCAGCGTTGAGTCAGGGGGCCAAGAGACCCAGTACTTC. Amino acid sequence: CSVESGGQETQYF.

The rearrangement joins TRBV11-1 to TRBJ2-1, with TRBD2 matching 11 bases. V was pared by 4 bases and J by 6 bases, with 5 bases of the junction left unmatched. The CDR3 covers 15 residues. Germline loops: CDR1 SGHAT, CDR2 FQDESV (reference sequence). In DNA, the CDR3 is TGTGCCAGCAGCTCCGGACTAGCGGGTAGCAATGAGCAGTTCTTC. Its protein is CASSSGLAGSNEQFF.

There are many counts of this clonotype. The chain combines TRBV4-3 with TRBJ2-1; the match to TRBD2 covers 7 bases. Germline V gene data show CDR1 as LGHNA and CDR2 as YSLEER. The CDR3 consists of 15 residues. Germline trimming cut 2 bases from V and 9 bases from J; bases unmatched to any gene: 10. In DNA form, the CDR3 reads TGCGCCAGCAGCCAAAGCGGGATCTCGTTACGTGAGCAGTTCTTC. Amino acids: CASSQSGISLREQFF.

This chain connects TRBV24-1 to TRBJ2-1, with 7 bases fitting TRBD2. Germline V gene lookup returns CDR1 KGHDR and CDR2 SFDVKD. Losses at the gene ends were 7 bases for V and 3 bases for J; bases not matched to a gene: 11. The CDR3 length is 16 residues. CDR3 loop: CATSPASGDNYNEQFF. The CDR3, as DNA: TGTGCCACCAGCCCTGCTAGCGGTGACAACTACAATGAGCAGTTCTTC.

Many counts were recorded for this clonotype. The gene calls are TRBV20-1 and TRBJ2-7, with unresolved D. Trimming removed 5 bases at V and 6 bases at J, with 20 bases between. The germline V gene encodes CDR1 DFQATT and CDR2 SNEGSKA (reference sequence). The CDR3 is made up of 14 amino acids. The CDR3 spells CSAYSIDASREQYF. DNA for the CDR3: TGCAGTGCTTACTCTATTGACGCCTCCCGCGAGCAGTACTTC.

This clonotype occurred many times. V gene TRBV7-3 combines with J gene TRBJ2-1; D is uncertain. The germline V gene encodes CDR1 SGHTA and CDR2 FQGTGA. This CDR3 comprises 13 residues. V dropped 5 bases and J dropped 7 bases, with 12 bases sitting between them. The CDR3 loop is CASSPSTENEQFF. The CDR3 coding sequence is TGTGCCAGCAGCCCCTCGACTGAAAATGAGCAGTTCTTC.

Worth noting for this clonotype: A clone one base away is much larger, so this may be a read error. The chain carries TRBV30 and TRBJ1-6; 8 positions match TRBD1. CDR3 length equals 15 residues. Germline CDR1 and CDR2: GTSNPN and SVGIG (reference sequence). CDR3 amino acids: CARRGQAIYNSPLHF. The CDR3 DNA sequence: TGTGCCCGGAGGGGACAGGCGATCTATAATTCACCCCTCCACTTT. The whole variable domain, remainder taken from reference TRBV30 and TRBJ1-6, is SQTIHQWPATLVQPVGSPLSLECTVEGTSNPNLYWYRQAAGRGLQLLFYSVGIGQISSEVPQNLSASRPQDRQFILSSKKLLLSDSGFYLCARRGQAIYNSPLHFGNGTRLTVT.

This chain links TRBV20-1 with TRBJ2-7, with a tentative D call TRBD1 (6 bases). There are 13 residues in the CDR3. V lost 3 bases, J lost 6 bases, and 15 bases lay in between. Germline V gene lookup returns CDR1 DFQATT and CDR2 SNEGSKA (reference sequence). This CDR3 reads CSASQGKVIEQYF. The CDR3 DNA reads TGCAGTGCTAGTCAGGGGAAAGTGATCGAGCAGTACTTC.

A word on this clonotype: One junction end disagrees with the germline gene, perhaps due to a read error. The V and J genes are TRBV4-3 and TRBJ1-2; 10 bases match TRBD1. The CDR3 contains 18 residues. Germline CDR1 is LGHNA and CDR2 is YSLEER. CDR3 DNA sequence: TGCGCCGGCAGCCATCCCACGGGACAGGGGACATTCTTCGATGGCTACACCTTC. Its protein product is CAGSHPTGQGTFFDGYTF.

The gene calls are TRBV6-2 or TRBV6-3 and TRBJ2-7; no clear D. V was shortened by 1 base and J by 4 bases, with 17 bases between the two germline ends. Germline loops: CDR1 MNHEY, CDR2 SVGEGT. The length of the CDR3 is 16 residues. The CDR3 protein is CASSYLQERLIYEQYF. The CDR3 nucleotides read TGTGCCAGCAGTTACTTACAAGAAAGATTAATTTACGAGCAGTACTTC.

At least ten counts were recorded for this clonotype. CDR3 residues: CASRPGLAGASSYNEQFF. CDR3 sequence (DNA): TGTGCCAGCAGACCGGGACTAGCGGGCGCGAGCTCCTACAATGAGCAGTTCTTC. The J gene is TRBJ2-1, the V gene TRBV12-3 or TRBV12-4; TRBD2 aligns across 12 bases. V lost 6 bases to trimming and J lost 0 bases; unmatched junction nucleotides: 9. This CDR3 region has 18 residues.

The CDR3 DNA sequence: TGTGCCAGCAGCCCCATTCGACAAGGCCCCTACGAGCAGTACTTC. It is translated as CASSPIRQGPYEQYF. The chain joins TRBV6-2 or TRBV6-3 to TRBJ2-7; D ambiguous. CDR3 length: 15 amino acids. V lost 6 bases, J lost 2 bases, and 17 bases lay in between. Germline loops: CDR1 MNHEY, CDR2 SVGEGT.

The chain uses TRBV28 and TRBJ1-1, with 8 nucleotides matching TRBD1. The germline V gene has CDR1 MDHEN and CDR2 SYDVKM. Germline trimming cut 2 bases from V and 8 bases from J; bases unmatched to any gene: 10. This CDR3 is 15 amino acids long. The DNA for the CDR3 is TGTGCCAGCAGTTTAGGCACAGGGGGAGTACAAGAAGCTTTCTTT. It codes for CASSLGTGGVQEAFF.

This chain connects TRBV4-2 to TRBJ1-5; D is undetermined. Germline CDR1 is LGHNA and CDR2 is YNFKEQ. This CDR3 region has 15 residues. The ends were cut back, 1 base at V and 5 bases at J, with 12 bases in the middle. The CDR3 loop reads CASSQGSGWHQPQHF. The CDR3 region has the DNA TGTGCCAGCAGCCAAGGATCTGGGTGGCATCAGCCCCAGCATTTT.

This chain connects TRBV20-1 to TRBJ2-3; 7 bases match TRBD1. V dropped 3 bases and J dropped 3; count of bases not matched to a gene: 6. Germline V gives CDR1 DFQATT, CDR2 SNEGSKA (reference sequence). The CDR3 runs to 14 residues. In DNA form, the CDR3 reads TGCAGTGCTAGTTCAGGGGGTGCTACAGATACGCAGTATTTT. This sequence encodes CSASSGGATDTQYF.

The table lists this clonotype with many counts. The chain joins TRBV5-1 to TRBJ2-3; D uncertain. The CDR3 contains 15 residues. The V end was cut by 4 bases, the J end by 4 bases, with 16 bases between. CDR1 is SGHRS, CDR2 YFSETQ, per germline. CDR3 in amino acids: CASSPFGETADTQYF. In nucleotides, the CDR3 is TGCGCCAGCAGCCCCTTCGGAGAAACGGCAGATACGCAGTATTTT.

This chain uses TRBV28 with TRBJ2-5; the D is unclear. V gave up 5 bases and J gave up 1 base, with 14 bases separating them. Germline values: CDR1 MDHEN, CDR2 SYDVKM. CDR3 length: 15 residues. Here the CDR3 reads CASSKRFQAQETQYF. CDR3 nucleotides: TGTGCCAGCAGTAAAAGATTTCAGGCCCAAGAGACCCAGTACTTC. Drawing the rest from reference TRBV28 and TRBJ2-5, the complete variable domain is DVKVTQSSRYLVKRTGEKVFLECVQDMDHENMFWYRQDPGLGLRLIYFSYDVKMKEKGDIPEGYSVSREKKERFSLILESASTNQTSMYLCASSKRFQAQETQYFGPGTRLLVL.

This clonotype was seen a handful of times. The V and J genes are TRBV20-1 and TRBJ2-3; D is possibly TRBD2 (5 bases). Trimming shortened V by 0 bases and J by 4 bases, and 23 bases separated the two germline ends. This CDR3 contains 18 residues. The germline V gene has CDR1 DFQATT and CDR2 SNEGSKA (reference sequence). CDR3 DNA: TGCAGTGCTAGAGATGCGGACTCTTCCCCCCGGGGTCCAGATACGCAGTATTTT. The encoded protein is CSARDADSSPRGPDTQYF.

As to this clonotype: A read error may explain this, as a much larger clone is one base away. The genes are TRBV24-1 and TRBJ2-3; no clear D. This CDR3 has 11 amino acids. V was clipped by 9 bases and J by 10 bases, with 13 bases between them. From germline, CDR1 is KGHDR and CDR2 SFDVKD. This chain's CDR3 is CATRAAAAQYF. In DNA, the CDR3 is TGTGCCACCCGGGCTGCAGCTGCGCAGTATTTT.

To note about this clonotype: A junction boundary mismatches the germline segment, possibly from a read error. The chain recombines TRBV9 with TRBJ1-1; weak D call: TRBD1 (5 bases). Germline V CDR1 and CDR2: SGDLS, YYNGEE. The CDR3 runs 12 residues. The CDR3: CASSYPDTEDFF. CDR3 DNA sequence: TGTGCCAGCAGTTACCCGGACACTGAAGATTTCTTT.

This clonotype was detected a few times. The chain uses TRBV15 and TRBJ1-2; TRBD1 might be the D (6 bases). Trimming shortened V by 3 bases and J by 4 bases, and 12 bases separated the two germline ends. Germline values: CDR1 LNHNV, CDR2 YYDKDF (reference sequence). The CDR3 runs to 14 residues. The CDR3 DNA reads as TGTGCCACCAGCAGGGACCGGGACACCTATGGCTACACCTTC. Its translation: CATSRDRDTYGYTF. The full variable domain, in which reference TRBV15 and TRBJ1-2 provide the parts outside the CDR3, is DAMVIQNPRYQVTQFGKPVTLSCSQTLNHNVMYWYQQKSSQAPKLLFHYYDKDFNNEADTPDNFQSRRPNTSFCFLDIRSPGLGDTAMYLCATSRDRDTYGYTFGSGTRLTVV.

Ten or more counts support this clonotype. The rearrangement joins TRBV5-4 to TRBJ2-1; D possibly corresponds to TRBD1 (6 bases). The CDR3 loop spans 15 amino acids. V dropped 0 bases and J dropped 5 bases, with 12 bases sitting between them. CDR1 is SGHNT, CDR2 YYREEE, per germline (reference sequence). CDR3 amino acids: CASSLVSGVNNEQFF. The CDR3 DNA follows: TGTGCCAGCAGCTTGGTTTCAGGGGTAAACAATGAGCAGTTCTTC.

The chain recombines TRBV30 with TRBJ1-2; TRBD1 aligns across 8 bases. Trimming removed 8 bases from V and 5 bases from J; junction bases left unmatched: 10. The CDR3 consists of 13 residues. Germline V gene lookup returns CDR1 GTSNPN and CDR2 SVGIG (reference sequence). This chain's CDR3 is CAQVRGRGYGYTF. Here the CDR3 DNA reads TGTGCCCAGGTCAGGGGGCGCGGTTATGGCTACACCTTC. The full variable domain, in which reference TRBV30 and TRBJ1-2 provide the parts outside the CDR3, is SQTIHQWPATLVQPVGSPLSLECTVEGTSNPNLYWYRQAAGRGLQLLFYSVGIGQISSEVPQNLSASRPQDRQFILSSKKLLLSDSGFYLCAQVRGRGYGYTFGSGTRLTVV.

The V gene is TRBV9, the J gene TRBJ1-1; no reliable D call. The V gene lost 4 bases and the J gene lost 4 bases, with 17 bases spanning the gap. Germline-derived CDR1 and CDR2 are SGDLS and YYNGEE. The CDR3 covers 15 residues. In DNA, the CDR3 is TGTGCCAGCAGCCCAGAAGACCAGACGAGCACTGAAGCTTTCTTT. Its translation is CASSPEDQTSTEAFF.